These T cell receptor beta chains were read from a single sample in a study of identical twins. TCRdb re-called the 5' RACE reads with MiXCR, one entry per CDR3 protein. Of around 1.7 million distinct CDR3 sequences in the sample, about 30% were seen once. Source material: cord blood. The receptors were gathered from a newborn girl in good health. Each CDR3 is given with its conserved first and last residue. A D gene is named only where the DNA matches it firmly. Size values are once, few and many counts, or a class for expanded clones, and some rows have none.

d_call | j_call | clone_size | cdr3_length | v_call | cdr3_aa | cdr3_nt
TRBD1 | TRBJ1-6 | - | 17 | TRBV20-1 | CSARRQGASSYNSPLHF | TGCAGTGCTAGAAGACAGGGGGCCTCTTCCTATAATTCACCCCTCCACTTT
- | TRBJ1-6 | - | 16 | TRBV21-1 | CASTPNRGSNNSPLHF | TGTGCCAGCACCCCAAACCGGGGGTCAAATAATTCACCCCTCCACTTT
- | TRBJ2-7 | few | 16 | TRBV25-1 | CASSEAGVPTYNEQYF | TGTGCCAGCAGTGAAGCCGGCGTCCCTACCTACAATGAGCAGTACTTC
- | TRBJ2-5 | - | 12 | TRBV20-1 | CGSRGSRETQYF | TGCGGCTCGCGTGGGAGCCGAGAGACCCAGTACTTC
- | TRBJ1-1 | many | 14 | TRBV4-1 | CASSQGGPNTEAFF | TGCGCCAGCAGCCAAGGGGGCCCGAACACTGAAGCTTTCTTT
- | TRBJ1-2 | few | 15 | TRBV20-1 | CSARSRQGAHYGYTF | TGCAGTGCTAGAAGCCGCCAGGGTGCTCACTATGGCTACACCTTC
- | TRBJ2-2 | - | 13 | TRBV2 | CASRMTWGGELFF | TGTGCCAGCAGAATGACTTGGGGCGGGGAGCTGTTTTTT
TRBD2 | TRBJ2-1 | - | 16 | TRBV3-1 | CTSSQERLAGGLEQFF | TGTACCAGCAGCCAAGAACGACTAGCGGGAGGTCTTGAGCAGTTCTTC
TRBD1 | TRBJ2-3 | once | 17 | TRBV2 | CASRPLTGTGDSDTQYF | TGTGCCAGCCGACCTCTTACCGGGACAGGGGACTCAGATACGCAGTATTTT
- | TRBJ2-5 | - | 13 | TRBV12-3/TRBV12-4 | CASSYRGAGTQYF | TGTGCCAGCAGTTATCGGGGAGCTGGGACCCAGTACTTC
TRBD1 | TRBJ2-3 | few | 14 | TRBV12-3/TRBV12-4 | CASSFRDRVDTQYF | TGTGCCAGCAGTTTCCGGGACAGGGTGGATACGCAGTATTTT
- | TRBJ1-5 | - | 18 | TRBV20-1 | CSAPRIRLNDYSNQPQHF | TGCAGTGCTCCTCGCATCAGATTGAACGACTATAGCAATCAGCCCCAGCATTTT
- | TRBJ1-2 | many | 11 | TRBV29-1 | CSVAGVDGYTF | TGCAGCGTTGCCGGGGTCGATGGCTACACCTTC
- | TRBJ2-5 | many | 13 | TRBV12-3/TRBV12-4 | CASSSTAGGTQYF | TGTGCCAGCAGTTCGACAGCCGGCGGGACCCAGTACTTC
- | TRBJ1-1 | - | 15 | TRBV29-1 | CSVGTRGAMNTEAFF | TGCAGCGTTGGAACAAGGGGGGCGATGAACACTGAAGCTTTCTTT
- | TRBJ1-5 | - | 16 | TRBV6-6 | CASSSYIEVSNQPQHF | TGTGCCAGCAGTTCCTATATTGAGGTTAGCAATCAGCCCCAGCATTTT
- | TRBJ2-3 | - | 15 | TRBV2 | CASSGQRGGADTQYF | TGTGCCAGCAGTGGTCAGAGGGGGGGCGCAGATACGCAGTATTTT
- | TRBJ2-7 | - | 16 | TRBV7-9 | CASSLMGLRDPYEQYF | TGTGCCAGCAGCTTAATGGGCCTCCGGGACCCCTACGAGCAGTACTTC
- | TRBJ2-7 | - | 8 | TRBV29-1 | CSVEEQYF | TGCAGCGTTGAAGAGCAGTACTTC
TRBD2 | TRBJ2-3 | - | 16 | TRBV5-1 | CASSLPVAGGTDTQYF | TGCGCCAGCAGCTTGCCTGTGGCGGGGGGCACAGATACGCAGTATTTT
- | TRBJ2-6 | - | 18 | TRBV4-1 | CASSYYGTPFSGANVLTF | TGCGCCAGCAGCTATTACGGGACTCCCTTCTCTGGGGCCAACGTCCTGACTTTC
TRBD1 | TRBJ2-1 | few | 19 | TRBV5-1 | CASSSPGQGASGISNEQFF | TGCGCCAGCAGCTCCCCGGGACAGGGGGCTAGCGGGATTTCGAATGAGCAGTTCTTC
TRBD1 | TRBJ2-7 | few | 14 | TRBV6-2/TRBV6-3 | CASSTTGGPYEQYF | TGTGCCAGCAGTACGACAGGGGGGCCCTACGAGCAGTACTTC
- | TRBJ1-5 | - | 13 | TRBV6-1 | CASSYRKDQPQHF | TGTGCCAGCAGCTACAGGAAGGACCAGCCCCAGCATTTT
- | TRBJ2-5 | - | 14 | TRBV3-1 | CASSQEPLAREQYF | TGTGCCAGCAGCCAAGAACCCCTTGCTAGGGAGCAGTACTTC
- | TRBJ1-1 | - | 17 | TRBV10-3 | CAISGKRGREGNTEAFF | TGTGCCATCAGCGGAAAACGGGGGAGGGAGGGGAACACTGAAGCTTTCTTT
- | TRBJ2-1 | many | 11 | TRBV7-2 | CASSLDHEQFF | TGTGCCAGCAGCTTAGACCATGAGCAGTTCTTC
TRBD1 | TRBJ2-5 | few | 14 | TRBV10-3 | CAIKPGTGQETQYF | TGTGCCATCAAGCCAGGGACAGGCCAAGAGACCCAGTACTTC
TRBD1 | TRBJ1-4 | few | 18 | TRBV12-3/TRBV12-4 | CASSFWDSWERANEKLFF | TGTGCCAGCAGTTTCTGGGACAGTTGGGAGAGGGCGAATGAAAAACTGTTTTTT
- | TRBJ2-7 | few | 14 | TRBV10-3 | CAISFQADSYEQYF | TGTGCCATCAGTTTCCAGGCTGACTCCTACGAGCAGTACTTC
TRBD2 | TRBJ2-7 | few | 13 | TRBV20-1 | CSPLAGESYEQYF | TGCAGTCCCCTAGCGGGAGAAAGCTACGAGCAGTACTTC
- | TRBJ2-5 | - | 13 | TRBV20-1 | CSAPRSIGETQYF | TGCAGTGCCCCCCGGAGTATCGGAGAGACCCAGTACTTC
TRBD2 | TRBJ2-7 | - | 15 | TRBV12-3/TRBV12-4 | CASSGGTSGSREQYF | TGTGCCAGCAGTGGCGGGACTAGCGGGAGTAGGGAGCAGTACTTC
TRBD1 | TRBJ1-5 | - | 18 | TRBV5-1 | CASSIWTGVKYSNQPQHF | TGCGCCAGCAGCATCTGGACAGGGGTGAAGTATAGCAATCAGCCCCAGCATTTT
TRBD2 | TRBJ2-5 | - | 16 | TRBV4-1 | CASSQNSGRAYNEQYF | TGCGCCAGCAGCCAAAATAGCGGGAGGGCCTACAATGAGCAGTACTTC
TRBD1 | TRBJ2-1 | few | 19 | TRBV5-6 | CASSRSRDRGRSSYNEQFF | TGTGCCAGCAGCCGTTCCCGGGACAGGGGTAGGAGCTCCTACAATGAGCAGTTCTTC
- | TRBJ2-7 | many | 14 | TRBV12-3/TRBV12-4 | CASSLSGRGYEQYF | TGTGCCAGCAGTTTAAGCGGCAGGGGTTACGAGCAGTACTTC